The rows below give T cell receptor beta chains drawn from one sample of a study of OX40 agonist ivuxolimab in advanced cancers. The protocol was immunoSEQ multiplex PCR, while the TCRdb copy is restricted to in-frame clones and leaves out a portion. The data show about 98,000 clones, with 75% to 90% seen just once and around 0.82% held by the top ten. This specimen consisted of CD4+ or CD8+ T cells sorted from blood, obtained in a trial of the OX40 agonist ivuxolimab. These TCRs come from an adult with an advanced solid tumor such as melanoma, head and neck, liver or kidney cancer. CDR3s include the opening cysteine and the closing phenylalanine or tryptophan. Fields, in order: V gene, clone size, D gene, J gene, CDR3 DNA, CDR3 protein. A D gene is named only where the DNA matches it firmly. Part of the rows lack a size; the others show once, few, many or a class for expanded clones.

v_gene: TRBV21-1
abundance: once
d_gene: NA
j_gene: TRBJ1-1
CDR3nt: TGTGCCAGCAGCAATTCGGTACGAGGGAACACTGAAGCTTTCTTT
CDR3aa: CASSNSVRGNTEAFF

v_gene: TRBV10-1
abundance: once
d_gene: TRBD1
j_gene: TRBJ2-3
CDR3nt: TGCGCCAGCAGTGAGTCCAGGACAGGGGCCGATACGCAGTATTTT
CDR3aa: CASSESRTGADTQYF

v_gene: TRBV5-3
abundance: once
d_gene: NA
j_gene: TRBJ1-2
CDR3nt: TGTGCCAGAAGCTGGCCCTGGGGCTACACCTTC
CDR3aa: CARSWPWGYTF

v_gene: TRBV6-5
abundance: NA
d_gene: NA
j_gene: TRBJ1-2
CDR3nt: TGTGCCAGCAGTTACGGTTCCATGGGGGGCTATGGCTACACCTTC
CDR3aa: CASSYGSMGGYGYTF

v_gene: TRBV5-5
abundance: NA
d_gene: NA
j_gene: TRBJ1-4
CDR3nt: TGTGCCAGCAGCTTGGTAGCGGGGGCGTTAACTAATGAAAAACTGTTTTTT
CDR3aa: CASSLVAGALTNEKLFF

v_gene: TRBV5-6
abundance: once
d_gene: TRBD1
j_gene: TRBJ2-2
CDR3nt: TGTGCCAGCAGCTACCGACAGGGGAGAAACACCGGGGAGCTGTTTTTT
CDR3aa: CASSYRQGRNTGELFF

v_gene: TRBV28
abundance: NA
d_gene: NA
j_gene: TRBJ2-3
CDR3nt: TGTGCCAGCATTGTGAGACTTAGCGCGTCAGATACGCAGTATTTT
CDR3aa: CASIVRLSASDTQYF

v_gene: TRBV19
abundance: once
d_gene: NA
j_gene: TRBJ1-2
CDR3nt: TGTGCCAGTAACGGGGGGAACTATGGCTACACCTTC
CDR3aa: CASNGGNYGYTF

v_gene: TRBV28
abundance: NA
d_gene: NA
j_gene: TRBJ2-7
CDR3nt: TGTGCCAGCAGCCGGGAGATTCACCAGTACTTC
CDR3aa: CASSREIHQYF

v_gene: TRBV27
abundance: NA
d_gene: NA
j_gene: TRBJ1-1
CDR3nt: TGTGCCAGCAGTTTATCCGACCGAGGGGGACTTGAAGCTTTCTTT
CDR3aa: CASSLSDRGGLEAFF

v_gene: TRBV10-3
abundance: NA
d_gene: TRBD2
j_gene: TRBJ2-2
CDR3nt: TGTGCCACGAGCAAGGGGCGGGAGGGCCCCGGCGGGGAGCTGTTTTTT
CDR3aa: CATSKGREGPGGELFF

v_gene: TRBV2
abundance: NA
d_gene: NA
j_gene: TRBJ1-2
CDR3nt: TGTGCCAGCAGTGAAACTAACTATGGCTACACCTTC
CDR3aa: CASSETNYGYTF

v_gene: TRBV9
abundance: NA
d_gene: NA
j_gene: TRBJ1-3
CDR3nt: TGTGCCAGCAGCAACCCGGGCTCTGGAAACACCATATATTTT
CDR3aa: CASSNPGSGNTIYF